A single sample gave rise to the 27 T cell receptor beta chains below, sequenced in a study of immune cell composition in non-small cell lung cancer. Normal lung was sampled as far from the tumour as possible, at least 3 cm. Data came from immunoSEQ multiplex PCR; TCRdb stores just in-frame clones and leaves some out. The data show more than 1,500 clones, roughly 70% seen once. Material for sequencing was non-adjacent lung tissue. The origin of the receptors is a human donor with non-small cell lung cancer.

The chain has TRBV7-9 and TRBJ2-2; 9 nucleotides align to TRBD2. The V gene end was trimmed by 0 bases and the J gene end by 4 bases; junction bases not matched to a gene: 9. Germline V gene sequence: CDR1 SEHNR, CDR2 FQNEAQ (reference sequence). CDR3 length equals 18 residues. The CDR3 loop reads CASSLAALRGGPTGELFF. DNA of the CDR3: TGTGCCAGCAGCTTAGCGGCTCTGCGGGGGGGCCCCACCGGGGAGCTGTTTTTT.

This clone was recorded a few times. The rearrangement uses TRBV7-3 and TRBJ2-2; weak D call: TRBD1 (8 bases). From germline, CDR1 is SGHTA and CDR2 FQGTGA. The ends were cut back, 5 bases at V and 5 bases at J, with 18 bases in the middle. The length of the CDR3 is 16 residues. CDR3 bases: TGTGCCAGCAGCCCATCCGGACAGGGAGGGACCGGGGAGCTGTTTTTT. This gives the protein CASSPSGQGGTGELFF.

This clone was recorded a few times. This sequence joins TRBV28 and TRBJ1-2; D remains ambiguous. The CDR3 has 13 residues. The V gene lost 2 bases and the J gene lost 8 bases, with 12 bases spanning the gap. CDR1 and CDR2 (germline): MDHEN, SYDVKM. The CDR3 protein is CASSLMGLQGYTF. The CDR3 DNA is TGTGCCAGCAGTTTAATGGGCCTCCAAGGCTACACCTTC.

The gene calls are TRBV30 and TRBJ1-1; the D gene is possibly TRBD1 (5 bases). The CDR3 spans 15 residues. V lost 4 bases, J lost 2 bases, and 17 bases lay in between. The V gene's germline CDR1 is GTSNPN and CDR2 SVGIG (reference sequence). This CDR3 is CAWKVQGVINTEAFF. The DNA for the CDR3 is TGTGCCTGGAAGGTGCAAGGGGTTATTAACACTGAAGCTTTCTTT.

The chain carries TRBV5-1 and TRBJ1-4; TRBD1 matches 8 bases. The germline CDR1 and CDR2 sequences are SGHRS and YFSETQ. After removal of 4 bases from V and 4 bases from J, the junction contained 6 bases not matched to a gene. The CDR3 totals 15 residues. The CDR3 here is CASSTGTGGNEKLFF. CDR3 nucleotide sequence: TGCGCCAGCAGCACCGGGACAGGTGGTAATGAAAAACTGTTTTTT.

The gene calls are TRBV11-3 and TRBJ2-5; D uncertain. This CDR3 spans 14 amino acids. The V and J ends lost 0 bases and 2 bases respectively, with 7 bases between them. Germline V lookup: CDR1 SGHNT, CDR2 YENEEA. The CDR3 nucleotides are TGTGCCAGCAGCTTAGATCGCCAGCAAGAGACCCAGTACTTC. Its translation is CASSLDRQQETQYF.

The chain couples TRBV9 to TRBJ2-5; 9 bases match TRBD1. After removal of 4 bases from V and 4 bases from J, the junction contained 8 bases not matched to a gene. CDR3 length: 15 residues. CDR1 and CDR2 (germline): SGDLS, YYNGEE. As DNA, the CDR3 is TGTGCCAGCAGCACCCGGACAGGGGCAGCAGAGACCCAGTACTTC. This encodes CASSTRTGAAETQYF.

This clone has a single count. The V call is TRBV2, the J call TRBJ1-3; D call uncertain. The CDR3 spans 16 residues. V dropped 6 bases and J dropped 2 bases, with 17 bases sitting between them. Germline V gives CDR1 SNHLY, CDR2 FYNNEI. CDR3 in amino acids: CASSAVTPAAGNTIYF. The CDR3 DNA reads TGTGCCAGCAGCGCTGTTACCCCGGCGGCTGGAAACACCATATATTTT.

The gene calls are TRBV6-5 and TRBJ2-7, with a weak D call TRBD2 (5 bases). The germline V gene has CDR1 MNHEY and CDR2 SVGAGI. This CDR3 spans 12 amino acids. The germline V and J ends were trimmed by 4 bases and 9 bases, with 13 bases remaining between them. The chain's CDR3 is CASSSGLGGQYF. The CDR3, as DNA: TGTGCCAGCAGTTCCGGACTTGGCGGGCAGTACTTC.

This clone is large within its sample. The J gene is TRBJ2-7, the V gene TRBV5-6; D uncertain. Per the germline V gene, CDR1 is SGHDT and CDR2 is YYEEEE. The length of the CDR3 is 11 residues. The ends were cut back, 3 bases at V and 6 bases at J, with 7 bases in the middle. The CDR3 DNA follows: TGTGCCAGCAGCTCCAGATTCGAGCAGTACTTC. This gives the protein CASSSRFEQYF. The full variable domain, in which reference TRBV5-6 and TRBJ2-7 provide the parts outside the CDR3, is DAGVTQSPTHLIKTRGQQVTLRCSPKSGHDTVSWYQQALGQGPQFIFQYYEEEERQRGNFPDRFSGHQFPNYSSELNVNALLLGDSALYLCASSSRFEQYFGPGTRLTVT.

CDR3 region: CAWSVTGASSGANVLTF. DNA of the CDR3: TGTGCCTGGAGTGTTACAGGGGCGAGCTCTGGGGCCAACGTCCTGACTTTC. The V and J genes are TRBV30 and TRBJ2-6; 7 bases match TRBD1. The CDR3 extends over 17 amino acids. J was trimmed by 0 bases and V by 0 bases; bases with no gene match: 5. Germline CDR1 GTSNPN, CDR2 SVGIG (reference sequence).

The V call is TRBV5-1, the J call TRBJ1-6; tentatively, D is TRBD1 (5 bases). Trimming took off 0 bases at V and 5 bases at J, with 9 bases between the two ends. The CDR3 is 15 amino acids. Germline CDR1 SGHRS, CDR2 YFSETQ. The CDR3: CASSLAQANNSPLHF. In DNA, the CDR3 is TGCGCCAGCAGCTTGGCACAGGCAAATAATTCACCCCTCCACTTT.

This clone showed up just once. The CDR3 DNA sequence: TGTGCCTGGAGTGGTCAGGGGGCATCCTACGAGCAGTACTTC. Translation: CAWSGQGASYEQYF. V usage is TRBV30 and J usage is TRBJ2-7, with 8 bases matching TRBD1. With V trimmed by 1 base and J by 1 base, 3 bases remained unmatched. The CDR3 has 14 amino acids. From germline, CDR1 is GTSNPN and CDR2 SVGIG (reference sequence).

Sample share makes this clone large. The genes are TRBV5-1 and TRBJ2-7; possibly TRBD1 for D (5 bases). With 2 bases removed from V and 3 bases from J, the gap between germline ends came to 18 bases. This CDR3 is built from 16 residues. The germline CDR1 and CDR2 sequences are SGHRS and YFSETQ. CDR3 region: CASSLVTGVGLYEQYF. In DNA form, the CDR3 reads TGCGCCAGCAGCTTAGTTACAGGAGTAGGTCTCTACGAGCAGTACTTC.

The CDR3 here is CASSSQGNTEAFF. CDR3 nucleotide sequence: TGTGCCAGCAGCTCCCAGGGGAATACTGAAGCTTTCTTT. This chain uses TRBV7-3 with TRBJ1-1; D may be TRBD1 (6 bases). There are 13 residues in the CDR3. The germline V and J ends were trimmed by 4 bases and 5 bases, with 11 bases remaining between them. Germline CDR1 is SGHTA and CDR2 is FQGTGA.

As DNA, the CDR3 is TGTGCCAGCAGTGAAGCGCTGAGATTGAACACTGAAGCTTTCTTT. It yields the protein CASSEALRLNTEAFF. The rearrangement joins TRBV6-1 to TRBJ1-1; unclear D gene. V was cut by 0 bases and J by 0 bases, with 8 bases left in between. This CDR3 is 15 amino acids long. Germline loops: CDR1 MNHNS, CDR2 SASEGT.

This clone was seen a few times. The rearrangement uses TRBV7-8 and TRBJ2-7; 8 positions match TRBD1. Germline CDR1 is SGHVS and CDR2 is FQNEAQ. V shed 6 bases, J shed 1 base, and the junction held 11 bases outside the gene matches. CDR3 length equals 16 residues. The CDR3: CASSFRTGTGSYEQYF. The CDR3 region has the DNA TGTGCCAGCAGTTTTCGTACCGGGACAGGATCCTACGAGCAGTACTTC.

The V call is TRBV2, the J call TRBJ2-7; 9 bases align to TRBD2. The CDR3 extends over 15 amino acids. The V gene end was trimmed by 5 bases and the J gene end by 4 bases; junction bases not matched to a gene: 9. From germline, CDR1 is SNHLY and CDR2 FYNNEI. CDR3 bases: TGTGCCAGCAGTCCCCCAGCGGGGGGTAGGTACGAGCAGTACTTC. It encodes CASSPPAGGRYEQYF.

The chain joins TRBV10-2 to TRBJ1-3, with TRBD1 identical over 9 bases. The germline gives CDR1 WSHSY, CDR2 SAAADI. This CDR3 spans 13 amino acids. Trimming took 7 bases from V and 7 from J; bases not matched to a gene: 5. The CDR3 coding sequence is TGCGCCAGCATGACAGGGGGATCCAACACCATATATTTT. Its translation is CASMTGGSNTIYF.

The chain employs TRBV18 and TRBJ1-4; D not resolved. Trimming removed 5 bases from V and 8 bases from J, with 12 bases in between. The CDR3 covers 13 residues. Germline loops: CDR1 KGHSH, CDR2 LQKENI. CDR3 amino acids: CASSNAGREKLFF. The DNA for the CDR3 is TGTGCCAGCTCAAACGCGGGCCGGGAAAAACTGTTTTTT.

The chain recombines TRBV6-1 with TRBJ2-4; D gene uncertain. This CDR3 has 15 amino acids. The germline V gene has CDR1 MNHNS and CDR2 SASEGT. Trimming took off 6 bases at V and 1 base at J, with 13 bases between the two ends. CDR3 DNA sequence: TGTGCCAGCAGGGGCGAGTTGGCGGCCAAAAACATTCAGTACTTC. Protein sequence: CASRGELAAKNIQYF.

This clone was seen more than once but under ten times. The chain joins TRBV5-4 to TRBJ2-5; 9 positions agree with TRBD1. With 3 bases clipped from V and 4 bases from J, the junction kept 4 bases outside the gene matches. The germline CDR1 and CDR2 sequences are SGHNT and YYREEE (reference sequence). The CDR3 has 14 amino acids. Here the CDR3 reads CASSSQGAGETQYF. The DNA for the CDR3 is TGTGCCAGCAGCTCACAGGGGGCAGGAGAGACCCAGTACTTC.

This rearrangement joins TRBV7-2 to TRBJ2-3; D remains ambiguous. Germline V gene sequence: CDR1 SGHTA, CDR2 FQGNSA. The CDR3 has 14 residues. V was pared by 5 bases and J by 0 bases, with 9 bases between. The CDR3, as DNA: TGTGCCAGCAGCCTTATGGCCAGCACAGATACGCAGTATTTT. Protein product: CASSLMASTDTQYF.

V and J are TRBV9 and TRBJ1-4; D might be TRBD1 (6 bases). V dropped 3 bases and J dropped 3 bases, with 9 bases sitting between them. Germline CDR1 and CDR2: SGDLS and YYNGEE. CDR3 length: 14 residues. This CDR3 reads CASSGGQSNEKLFF. The CDR3 nucleotides are TGTGCCAGCAGCGGCGGACAGTCTAATGAAAAACTGTTTTTT.

V gene TRBV7-6 combines with J gene TRBJ2-7, with 15 nucleotides matching TRBD2. With 5 bases clipped from V and 6 bases from J, the junction kept 11 bases outside the gene matches. This CDR3 is 17 amino acids long. Germline values: CDR1 SGHVS, CDR2 FNYEAQ. The CDR3 sequence: CASSPGLAGGLLGEQYF. The DNA of the CDR3 is TGTGCCAGCAGCCCCGGACTAGCGGGGGGGCTGTTGGGCGAGCAGTACTTC.

V gene TRBV6-5 combines with J gene TRBJ1-4, with unresolved D. The CDR3 spans 15 residues. Germline CDR1 is MNHEY and CDR2 is SVGAGI. Trimming took off 7 bases at V and 4 bases at J, with 16 bases between the two ends. As DNA, the CDR3 is TGTGCCAGCACGGCAGAGACTCCCTATAATGAAAAACTGTTTTTT. Its protein product is CASTAETPYNEKLFF.

This clone has only one observation. The chain combines TRBV4-2 with TRBJ2-3; perhaps TRBD2 as D (5 bases). In germline, CDR1 is LGHNA, CDR2 YNFKEQ. V lost 0 bases to trimming and J lost 9 bases, with 10 bases between them. The CDR3 consists of 13 residues. In DNA, the CDR3 is TGTGCCAGCAGCCAAGATCGGGGAGAGACGCAGTATTTT. As protein: CASSQDRGETQYF.